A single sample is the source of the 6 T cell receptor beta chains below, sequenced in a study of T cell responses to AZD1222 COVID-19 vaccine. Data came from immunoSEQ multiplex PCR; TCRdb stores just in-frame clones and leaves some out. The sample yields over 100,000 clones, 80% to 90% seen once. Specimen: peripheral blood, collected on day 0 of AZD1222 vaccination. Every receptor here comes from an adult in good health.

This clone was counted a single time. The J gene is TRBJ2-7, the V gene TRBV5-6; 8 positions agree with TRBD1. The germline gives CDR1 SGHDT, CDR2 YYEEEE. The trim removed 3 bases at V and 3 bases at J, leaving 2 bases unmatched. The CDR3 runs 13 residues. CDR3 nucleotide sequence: TGTGCCAGCAGCTGGGACAGGTACTACGAGCAGTACTTC. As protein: CASSWDRYYEQYF.

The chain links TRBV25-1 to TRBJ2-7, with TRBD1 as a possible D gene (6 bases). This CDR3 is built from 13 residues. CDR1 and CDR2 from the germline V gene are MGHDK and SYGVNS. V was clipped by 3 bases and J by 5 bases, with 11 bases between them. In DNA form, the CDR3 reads TGTGCCAGCAGTGAGGGGGCCAGGGACGAGCAGTACTTC. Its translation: CASSEGARDEQYF.

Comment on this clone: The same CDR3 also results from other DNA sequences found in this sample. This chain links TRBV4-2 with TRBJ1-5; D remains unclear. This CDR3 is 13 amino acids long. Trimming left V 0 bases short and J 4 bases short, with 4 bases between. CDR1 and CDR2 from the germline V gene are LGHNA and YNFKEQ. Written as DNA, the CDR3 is TGTGCCAGCAGCCAAGAGAGAAATCAGCCCCAGCATTTT. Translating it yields CASSQERNQPQHF.

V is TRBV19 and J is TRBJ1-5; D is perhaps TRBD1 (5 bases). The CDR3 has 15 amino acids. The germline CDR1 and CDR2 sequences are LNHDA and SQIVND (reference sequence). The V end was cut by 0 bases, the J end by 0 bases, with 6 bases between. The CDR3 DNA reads TGTGCCAGTAGTATAGAAGGGGATAGCAATCAGCCCCAGCATTTT. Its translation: CASSIEGDSNQPQHF.

The CDR3 sequence is CASSPGQGNGYTF. CDR3 bases: TGTGCCAGTAGCCCGGGACAGGGGAATGGCTACACCTTC. The chain employs TRBV19 and TRBJ1-2; 10 nucleotides align to TRBD1. Germline CDR1 is LNHDA and CDR2 is SQIVND (reference sequence). V lost 6 bases to trimming and J lost 6 bases; unmatched junction nucleotides: 4. This CDR3 is built from 13 residues. Combining the CDR3 with reference TRBV19 and TRBJ1-2 gives the whole variable domain DGGITQSPKYLFRKEGQNVTLSCEQNLNHDAMYWYRQDPGQGLRLIYYSQIVNDFQKGDIAEGYSVSREKKESFPLTVTSAQKNPTAFYLCASSPGQGNGYTFGSGTRLTVV.

The CDR3 reads CASTVSVGNTIYF. The DNA for the CDR3 is TGTGCCAGCACCGTGTCCGTTGGAAACACCATATATTTT. This sequence joins TRBV6-4 and TRBJ1-3; D is ambiguous. Per germline, CDR1 MRHNA and CDR2 SNTAGT. V was clipped by 7 bases and J by 3 bases, with 10 bases between them. This CDR3 region has 13 residues.